This TCR beta chain was sequenced in a study of CD8+ T cells in alopecia areata. Once RNA had been extracted, it was reverse transcribed into cDNA to act as the sequencing template. TCRdb's copy holds only in-frame clones and misses some; the assay was immunoSEQ multiplex PCR. The data show more than 200,000 clones, 40% to 45% seen once. The sample's treatment: oral pan-JAK inhibitor, 5-10 mg twice daily. This clonotype originated in a human donor with alopecia areata. Specimen: CD4+ T cells sorted from blood, collected at approximately week 36, from a patient treated with tofacitinib.

This CDR3 reads CASSEGAYGYTF. CDR3 bases: TGTGCCAGCAGTGAGGGGGCCTATGGCTACACCTTC. The chain employs TRBV6-1 and TRBJ1-2; weak D call: TRBD1 (6 bases). V lost 3 bases and J 4 bases, leaving 6 bases between the germline ends. Looked up from germline, CDR1 is MNHNS and CDR2 is SASEGT. The CDR3 is 12 amino acids.